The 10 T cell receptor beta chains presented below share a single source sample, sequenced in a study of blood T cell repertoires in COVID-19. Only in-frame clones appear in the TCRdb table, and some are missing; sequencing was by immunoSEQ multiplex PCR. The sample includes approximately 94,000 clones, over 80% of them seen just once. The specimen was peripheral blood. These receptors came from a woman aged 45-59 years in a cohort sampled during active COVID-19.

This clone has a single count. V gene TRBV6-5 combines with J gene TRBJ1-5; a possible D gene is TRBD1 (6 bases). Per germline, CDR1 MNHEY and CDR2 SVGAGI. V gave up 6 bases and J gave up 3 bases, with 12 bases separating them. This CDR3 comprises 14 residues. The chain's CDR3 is CASSPRDNNQPQHF. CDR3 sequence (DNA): TGTGCCAGCAGCCCCAGGGACAACAATCAGCCCCAGCATTTT.

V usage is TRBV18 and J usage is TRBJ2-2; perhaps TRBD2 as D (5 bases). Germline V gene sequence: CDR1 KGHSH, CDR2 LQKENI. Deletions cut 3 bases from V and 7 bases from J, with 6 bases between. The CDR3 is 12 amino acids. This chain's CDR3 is CASSPGGGELFF. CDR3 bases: TGTGCCAGCTCACCCGGAGGCGGGGAGCTGTTTTTT. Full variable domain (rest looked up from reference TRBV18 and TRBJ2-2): NAGVMQNPRHLVRRRGQEARLRCSPMKGHSHVYWYRQLPEEGLKFMVYLQKENIIDESGMPKERFSAEFPKEGPSILRIQQVVRGDSAAYFCASSPGGGELFFGEGSRLTVL.

The CDR3 DNA reads TGTGCCAGCAGTTCCCCAGCTAGCGTCGCCTACGAGCAGTACTTC. Amino acids: CASSSPASVAYEQYF. This rearrangement joins TRBV6-6 to TRBJ2-7, with D possibly matching TRBD2 (6 bases). CDR1 and CDR2 from the germline V gene are MNHNY and SVGAGI (reference sequence). The CDR3 loop spans 15 amino acids. The V end was cut by 4 bases, the J end by 2 bases, with 15 bases between.

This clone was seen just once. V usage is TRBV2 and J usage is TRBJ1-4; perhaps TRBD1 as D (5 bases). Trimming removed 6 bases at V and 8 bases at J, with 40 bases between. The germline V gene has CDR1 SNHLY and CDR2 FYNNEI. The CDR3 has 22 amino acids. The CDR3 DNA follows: TGTGCCAGCAGCGCCAGTTTCAACAGGAGAAGGGGCGGCCGGCCCGCCCAGGAAAAACTGTTTTTT. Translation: CASSASFNRRRGGRPAQEKLFF.

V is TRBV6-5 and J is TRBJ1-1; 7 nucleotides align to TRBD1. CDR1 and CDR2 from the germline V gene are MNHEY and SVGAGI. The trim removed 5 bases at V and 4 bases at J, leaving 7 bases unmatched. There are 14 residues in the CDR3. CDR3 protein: CASSIYRGATEAFF. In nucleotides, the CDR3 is TGTGCCAGCAGTATCTACAGGGGTGCCACTGAAGCTTTCTTT.

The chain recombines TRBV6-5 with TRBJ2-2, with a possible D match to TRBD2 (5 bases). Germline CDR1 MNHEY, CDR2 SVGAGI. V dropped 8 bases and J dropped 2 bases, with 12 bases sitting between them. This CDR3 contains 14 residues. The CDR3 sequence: CASSRRPNTGELFF. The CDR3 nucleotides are TGTGCCAGCTCGAGGAGGCCCAACACCGGGGAGCTGTTTTTT.

CDR3 nucleotide sequence: TGTGCCAGCAGCTTAGGTGGTTACAGGGTTCAAGAGACCCAGTACTTC. Amino acids: CASSLGGYRVQETQYF. This chain links TRBV7-9 with TRBJ2-5, with D perhaps matching TRBD1 (6 bases). This CDR3 contains 16 residues. CDR1 is SEHNR, CDR2 FQNEAQ, per germline (reference sequence). V lost 1 base and J 2 bases, leaving 14 bases between the germline ends.

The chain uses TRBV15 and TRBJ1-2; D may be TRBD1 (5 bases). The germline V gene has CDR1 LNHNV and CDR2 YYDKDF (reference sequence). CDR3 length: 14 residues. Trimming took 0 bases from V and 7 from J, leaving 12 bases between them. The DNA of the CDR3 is TGTGCCACCAGCAGAGAGGGGGGATCGCGTGGCTACACCTTC. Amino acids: CATSREGGSRGYTF.

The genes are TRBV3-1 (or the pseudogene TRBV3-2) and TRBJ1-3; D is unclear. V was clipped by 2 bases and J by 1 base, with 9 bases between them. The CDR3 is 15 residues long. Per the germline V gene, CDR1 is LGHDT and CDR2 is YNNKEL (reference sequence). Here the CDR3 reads CASSQLRDSGNTIYF. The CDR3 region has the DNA TGTGCCAGCAGCCAACTACGGGATTCTGGAAACACCATATATTTT.

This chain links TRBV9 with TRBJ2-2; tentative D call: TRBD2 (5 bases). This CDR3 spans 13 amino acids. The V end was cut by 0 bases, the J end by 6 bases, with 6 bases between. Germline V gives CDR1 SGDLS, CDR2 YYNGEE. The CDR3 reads CASSVGGPGELFF. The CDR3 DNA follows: TGTGCCAGCAGCGTAGGAGGGCCCGGGGAGCTGTTTTTT.